This T cell receptor beta chain was captured by sequencing in a study of graft-versus-host responses after intestinal transplantation. The CDR3 sequence is 14 residues long. CDR1 and CDR2 from the germline V gene are MGHDK and SYGVNS. Sequencing used immunoSEQ multiplex PCR; TCRdb keeps in-frame clones, though not all of them. The sample gives around 10,000 clones, roughly 30% of which show up once; approximately 1.9% is in the top ten. The authors seeded around 200,000 CFSE-labeled responder cells together with around 200,000 irradiated stimulator cells tagged with violet dye. CD4 and CD8 responders that proliferated in the reaction were FACS-sorted. Notes on this clone: One end of the junction is discordant with germline, which a read error may explain.

The TCR sequence derives from a human patient who was an organ donor for intestinal transplantation. The chain recombines TRBV25-1 with TRBJ2-5, with D perhaps TRBD1 (6 bases). The sequenced sample was alloreactive CD4+ T cells from a mixed lymphocyte reaction culture, obtained before transplantation. Subset of the sample: CFSE-low proliferating T cells sorted from approximately 6-day pre-transplant mixed lymphocyte reaction (GvH or HvG direction). This CDR3 reads CASSEAGQKENQYF. CDR3 DNA: TGTGCCAGCAGTGAAGCCGGACAGAAGGAGAACCAGTACTTC.